This passage covers 5 T cell receptor beta chains from one sample sequenced in a study of CD8+ T cells in alopecia areata. After isolation, RNA underwent reverse transcription to generate cDNA as the sequencing template. The method was immunoSEQ multiplex PCR; TCRdb's version includes in-frame clones alone and lacks a portion of them. Of about 170,000 clones in the sample, roughly 70% were seen once. The input for sequencing was CD8+ T cells sorted from blood, taken at week 0. The receptors originated from a human donor with alopecia areata.

The rearrangement links TRBV5-1 to TRBJ2-1; tentative D call: TRBD2 (5 bases). Trimming pared 6 bases from V and 9 bases from J, leaving 13 bases between. Per germline, CDR1 SGHRS and CDR2 YFSETQ. The CDR3 consists of 12 residues. CDR3 residues: CASTWRRGEQFF. The CDR3 DNA sequence: TGCGCCAGCACCTGGAGGAGAGGTGAGCAGTTCTTC.

This chain uses TRBV29-1 with TRBJ1-2; D is ambiguous. V was pared by 1 base and J by 3 bases, with 18 bases between. This CDR3 region has 16 residues. The V gene's germline CDR1 is SQVTM and CDR2 ANQGSEA. Here the CDR3 DNA reads TGCAGCGTTGAAGGGCCCTCCGCCGAGAAGGACTATGGCTACACCTTC. This codes for CSVEGPSAEKDYGYTF.

The V gene is TRBV5-6, the J gene TRBJ1-5; tentative D call: TRBD1 (5 bases). Germline CDR1 and CDR2: SGHDT and YYEEEE. V lost 3 bases and J lost 2, with 9 bases in between. The CDR3 is 14 amino acids. For the CDR3, the DNA is TGTGCCAGCAGCTGGGGAGGGGGCAATCAGCCCCAGCATTTT. Protein sequence: CASSWGGGNQPQHF.

V and J are TRBV4-1 and TRBJ2-3; TRBD2 matches at 12 bases. CDR1 is MGHRA and CDR2 is YSYEKL in the germline V gene. V lost 1 base, J lost 2 bases, and 10 bases stayed unmatched. The CDR3 spans 19 residues. The CDR3 bases are TGCGCCAGCAGCCAAGCCTCTCGCCTAGCGGGGGGGCCCACAGATACGCAGTATTTT. Amino acid sequence: CASSQASRLAGGPTDTQYF.

The chain couples TRBV29-1 to TRBJ1-1; D gene uncertain. The V gene lost 4 bases and the J gene lost 1 base, with 10 bases spanning the gap. This CDR3 spans 13 amino acids. The germline V gene encodes CDR1 SQVTM and CDR2 ANQGSEA. The CDR3 region is CSVGPGTNTEAFF. The CDR3 bases are TGCAGCGTTGGCCCAGGCACGAACACTGAAGCTTTCTTT. The full variable domain, completed using reference TRBV29-1 and TRBJ1-1, is SAVISQKPSRDICQRGTSLTIQCQVDSQVTMMFWYRQQPGQSLTLIATANQGSEATYESGFVIDKFPISRPNLTFSTLTVSNMSPEDSSIYLCSVGPGTNTEAFFGQGTRLTVV.